This entry concerns a single TCR beta chain. The antigen this receptor binds is unknown. The record has no base qualities; no much larger clone is one base away. The immunoSEQ Assay, a bias-controlled multiplex PCR, was used to amplify TCRbeta CDR3 regions from genomic DNA. Per the authors' processing: Within the assay, amplification of reference gene primers was used to estimate how many nucleated cells each sample contained. Sequence reads were collapsed and filtered to measure the absolute abundance of every unique TCRbeta CDR3 rearrangement. Productive Simpson clonality was computed per sample as the square root of Simpson's diversity index over productive rearrangements. Drawn from immuneACCESS, this table holds only the in-frame rearrangements with V and J called that TCRdb kept. Clones are partly lost; checked studies trace under half to an unresolved V gene and leave the rest unexplained. That table supplies the V and J calls and clone size; D and trimming were determined from the DNA. Here the sample has around 170,000 clones; more than 70% occur a single time. The leading ten clones occupy 8% to 10% of the sample.

This specimen comes from a study of blood T cell repertoires in COVID-19 (dated by TCRdb to 2018 to 2020). Looking at the study overall: Samples from collaborators originated in the United States, Italy and Spain and spanned both the acute and convalescent phases of COVID-19. Where available, HLA class I and class II types were obtained from metadata supplied by the sample provider rather than from assay-based typing. The samples were drawn from two sources: the first 160 participants of the ongoing ImmuneRACE study, and some 1,300 subjects contributed by 6 global collaborators. A de-identified subject ID, COVID-19 status, age in years and sex were almost always included in the sample metadata. The repertoires were made available in a free public database intended to serve as a resource for research on the immune response to SARS-CoV-2. The material from the prospective study consisted of cDNA or gDNA derived from T cells, B-cell-depleted T cells, or PBMCs. Deeply sampled blood TCRbeta repertoires from subjects exposed to, actively infected with, or recovered from COVID-19 were included in the dataset.

The CDR3 contains 14 residues, cysteine and phenylalanine counted. This entry keeps only the CDR3 DNA: 42 bases, framed from base 1. The germline V gene provides CDR1 MDHEN and CDR2 SYDVKM. The germline V and J ends show losses of 4 bases and 4 bases respectively, and no gene match explains 7 bases of the junction. Overall study results and their limits: How much clinical and demographic metadata was included differed by source and by participant, and the metadata was provided uncurated.

Enrolling through a virtual design, the prospective study's participants ranged in age from roughly 18 to 90 years and lived across 24 United States geographic areas. In the prospective study, participants were assigned to cohorts based on the clinical history participants reported in a screening survey and a study questionnaire. Recovered participants in ImmuneRACE Cohort 3 were defined as having two consecutive negative NP/OP PCR tests, clearance from a healthcare professional, or resolution of symptoms. In the prospective study, whole blood, serum and a nasopharyngeal or oropharyngeal swab were collected from each participant by mobile phlebotomists. Prospective study participants could optionally give additional blood draws and questionnaires over an approximately two-month period. Before DNA extraction, blood samples from the prospective study were shipped at room temperature or frozen.

Sequencing was performed on PBMCs or T cells enriched from blood (not recorded which). The sequence links TRBV28 to TRBJ2-7, with TRBD1 matching 7 junction bases. The receptor was isolated from a woman under 40 who had recovered from COVID-19. The CDR3 in this case is CASSSSTGQYEQYF. The DNA sequence reads TGTGCCAGCAGTTCCTCGACAGGGCAATACGAGCAGTACTTC.